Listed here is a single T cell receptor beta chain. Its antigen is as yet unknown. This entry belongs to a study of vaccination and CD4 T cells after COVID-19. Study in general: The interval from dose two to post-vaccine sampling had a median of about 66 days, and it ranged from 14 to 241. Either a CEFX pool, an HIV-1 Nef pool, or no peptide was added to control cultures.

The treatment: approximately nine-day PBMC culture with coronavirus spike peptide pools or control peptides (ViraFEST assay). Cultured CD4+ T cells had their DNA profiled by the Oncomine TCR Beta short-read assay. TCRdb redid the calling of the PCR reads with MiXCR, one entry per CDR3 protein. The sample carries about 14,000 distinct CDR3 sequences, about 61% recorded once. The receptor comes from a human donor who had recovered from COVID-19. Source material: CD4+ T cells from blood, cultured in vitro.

The CDR3 reads CASSGWTGRRETQYF. CDR3 bases: TGTGCCAGCAGTGGGTGGACAGGCCGGAGGGAGACCCAGTACTTC. This chain links TRBV28 with TRBJ2-5, with 7 bases aligning to TRBD1. CDR1 is MDHEN, CDR2 SYDVKM, per germline. After removal of 5 bases from V and 5 bases from J, the junction contained 11 bases not matched to a gene. The CDR3 has 15 amino acids. Filled out from reference TRBV28 and TRBJ2-5, the complete variable domain reads DVKVTQSSRYLVKRTGEKVFLECVQDMDHENMFWYRQDPGLGLRLIYFSYDVKMKEKGDIPEGYSVSREKKERFSLILESASTNQTSMYLCASSGWTGRRETQYFGPGTRLLVL.